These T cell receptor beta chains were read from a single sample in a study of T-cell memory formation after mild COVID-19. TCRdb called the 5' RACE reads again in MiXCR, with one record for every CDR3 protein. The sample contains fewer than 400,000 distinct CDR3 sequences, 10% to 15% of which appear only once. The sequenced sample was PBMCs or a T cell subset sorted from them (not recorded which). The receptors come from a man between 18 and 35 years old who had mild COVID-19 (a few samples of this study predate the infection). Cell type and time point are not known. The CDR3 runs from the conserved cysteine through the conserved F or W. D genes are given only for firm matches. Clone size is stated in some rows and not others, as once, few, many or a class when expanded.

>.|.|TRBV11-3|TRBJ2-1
CASGRGTYGEHEQFF
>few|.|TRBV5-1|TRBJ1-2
CASSLATRLYGYTF
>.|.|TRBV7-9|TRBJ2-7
CASSHQGEGHEQYF
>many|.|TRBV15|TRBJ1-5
CATSRADQPQHF
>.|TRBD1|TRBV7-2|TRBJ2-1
CASSLAFAGTGNEQFF
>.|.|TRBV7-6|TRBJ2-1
CASSLKQGIGEQFF
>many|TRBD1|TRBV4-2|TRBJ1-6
CASSPGQGFSPLHF
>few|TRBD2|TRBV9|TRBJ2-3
CASSPPGLSADTQYF
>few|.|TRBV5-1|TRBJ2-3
CASSWGAPTDTQYF
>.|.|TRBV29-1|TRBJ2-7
CSVGRGSTYEQYF
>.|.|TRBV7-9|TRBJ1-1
CASSLVGARQPRGAFF
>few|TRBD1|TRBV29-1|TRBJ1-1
CSVGLDRDNTEAFF
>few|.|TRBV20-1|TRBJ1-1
CSAPGRGITEAFF
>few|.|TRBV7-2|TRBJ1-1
CASSSGGGTEAFF
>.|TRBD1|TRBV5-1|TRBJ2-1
CASSAGRGTDNEQFF
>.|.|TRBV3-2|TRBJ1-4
CASSQSPTRQGFPELFF
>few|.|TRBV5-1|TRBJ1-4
CASSLDSYEKLFF
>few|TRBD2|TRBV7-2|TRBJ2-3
CASSPRLAGVSQYF
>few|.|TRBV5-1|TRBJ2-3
CASSLGWGVWNTQYF
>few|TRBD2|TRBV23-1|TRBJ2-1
CASSQSWVAGYNEQFF
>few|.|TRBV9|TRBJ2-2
CASSVGGGRTGELFF
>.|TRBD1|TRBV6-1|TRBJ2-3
CASSERQGPSTDTQYF
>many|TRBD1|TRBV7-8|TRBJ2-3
CASSPGTDRVTDTQYF
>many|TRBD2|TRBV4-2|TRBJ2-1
CASSQETSGNEQFF
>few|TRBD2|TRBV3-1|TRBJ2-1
CASSQDRAGGNNEQFF
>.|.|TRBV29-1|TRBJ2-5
CSLAGPQETQYF
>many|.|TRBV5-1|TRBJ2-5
CASSLGWQETQYF
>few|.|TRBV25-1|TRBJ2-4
CASSEVLKNIQYF
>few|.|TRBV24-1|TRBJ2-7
CATSDEFEQYF
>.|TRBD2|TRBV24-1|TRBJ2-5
CATSDPRGGHQETQYF
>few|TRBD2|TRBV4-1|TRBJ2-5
CASSQKGREEETQYF
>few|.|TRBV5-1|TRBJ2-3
CASSPRAPSDNRF
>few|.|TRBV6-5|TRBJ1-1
CASSYWTEAFF
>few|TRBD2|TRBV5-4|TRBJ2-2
CASSLRSGSGGYTGELFF
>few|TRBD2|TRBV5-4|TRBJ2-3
CASSRVAGGLTDTQYF
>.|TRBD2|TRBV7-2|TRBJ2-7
CASSLGLAGGQREQYF
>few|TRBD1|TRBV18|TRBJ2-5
CASSYDRVNQETQYF
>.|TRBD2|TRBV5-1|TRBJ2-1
CASSLGPSGGDEQFF
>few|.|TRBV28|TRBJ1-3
CASIYGNTIYF
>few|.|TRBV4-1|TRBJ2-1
CASSQVRDNYNEQFF
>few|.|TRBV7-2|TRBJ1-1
CASSLVTGLNTEAFF
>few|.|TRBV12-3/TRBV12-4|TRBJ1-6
CASTTRGGSPLHF
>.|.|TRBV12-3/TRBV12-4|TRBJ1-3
CASSFGWGGNGNTIYF
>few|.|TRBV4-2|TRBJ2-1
CASSQGRYEQFF
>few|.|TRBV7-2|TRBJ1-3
CASSLVVGVGNTIYF